This T cell receptor beta chain was captured in a study of T-cell memory formation after mild COVID-19. The J segment lost 5 bases and the V segment lost 7 bases, leaving 8 bases of the junction unmatched. The CDR3 contains 15 residues. This clonotype occurred a few times. One entry per CDR3 protein results from TCRdb running MiXCR on the 5' RACE reads. The table records roughly 160,000 distinct CDR3 sequences, 10% to 15% of them present only once. The origin of this receptor is a man between 18 and 29 years old who had mild COVID-19 (a few samples of this study predate the infection). Cell type and time point are not known. Sequencing was carried out using PBMCs or a T cell subset sorted from them (not recorded which). The chain is built from TRBV12-3 or TRBV12-4 and TRBJ2-5; 12 bases map to TRBD1. In nucleotides, the CDR3 is TGTGCCAGCACCACGGGACAGGGGGCAAGGGAGACCCAGTACTTC. This sequence encodes CASTTGQGARETQYF.